The entry that follows covers one T cell receptor beta chain sequence. What it binds is unknown. Clones were sequenced by immunoSEQ multiplex PCR, and TCRdb holds only the in-frame ones, with some missing. The sample has 13,000 to 15,000 clones, about 81% seen once. These data are taken from a study of somatic mutations in cytotoxic T cells in rheumatoid arthritis. As for the study in general: Patients had approximately 31 ml EDTA blood drawn right after diagnosis, before any treatment. At nearly 100% purity, some V beta antibody-stained T-cell populations were flow-sorted, and these included V beta1+ cells that were sequenced for TCRB.

Germline V gene data show CDR1 as SGDLS and CDR2 as YYNGEE. The CDR3 consists of 19 residues. The ends lost 0 bases at V and 4 bases at J; junction bases unmatched: 11. General observations from the study: The largest CD8+ clone made up over 20% of CD8+ cells in about an eighth of the roughly 60 patients.

This receptor was identified in an adult with rheumatoid arthritis. The chain is built from TRBV9 and TRBJ2-1; TRBD2 aligns across 12 bases. The sequenced sample consisted of CD8+ T cells sorted from blood. The CDR3 protein is CASSVEGGWTSGTYNEQFF. The CDR3 bases are TGTGCCAGCAGCGTAGAGGGGGGATGGACTAGCGGGACTTACAATGAGCAGTTCTTC.